This T cell receptor (beta chain) was identified during a study of T cell repertoires in cytomegalovirus infection. The overall study: As its CMV epitopes, the study selected recently identified HLA-C-restricted and well-studied HLA-B-restricted targets. CMV infection and matching HLA type were both indicated by public TCR beta signatures. Study-level results: Across the ex vivo response, the dominant clonotypes were HLA-C-restricted CMV-specific TCR beta clonotypes.

V lost 2 bases and J lost 2; bases outside the gene matches: 5. This CDR3 region has 16 residues. CDR1 MNHEY and CDR2 SVGAGI come from the germline V gene. MiXCR was run by TCRdb on the reads, yielding one entry per CDR3 protein. Here the sample spans roughly 90,000 distinct CDR3 sequences, 25% to 30% being singletons. Comment on this clonotype: Its antigen is unknown.

The receptor was isolated from a human donor in good health (CMV status not recorded). Some clones in this sample may be carry-over from other donors' samples. The chain recombines TRBV6-5 with TRBJ2-3, with 9 positions matching TRBD1. Source: CD8+ T cells from cultured PBMCs, taken from culture after CMV antigen stimulation. CDR3: CASSYSGQGITDTQYF. CDR3 coding DNA: TGTGCCAGCAGTTACAGTGGACAGGGGATCACAGATACGCAGTATTTT.